The sequence of this TCR beta chain was determined in a study of radiotherapy plus CTLA-4 blockade in lung cancer. Study context: Objective response was observed in about 19% of patients, and disease control in approximately 30%. Study outcomes and limitations: Early clonal dynamics of blood T cells, together with interferon-beta, were reported as the best response predictor.

The assay was immunoSEQ multiplex PCR, and TCRdb's table has in-frame clones only and misses some. This sample yields more than 95,000 clones, of which 65% to 85% are seen a single time; around 2.8% belongs to the top ten. Per the germline V gene, CDR1 is PRHDT and CDR2 is FYEKMQ (reference sequence). The CDR3 contains 15 residues. V shed 5 bases and J shed 4 bases, with 16 bases lying between them. A note on this clone: Its target is not known.

The sequenced sample was peripheral blood, obtained from a patient treated with radiotherapy plus ipilimumab. The chain couples TRBV13 to TRBJ2-3; D might be TRBD2 (6 bases). The origin of this receptor is a human donor with non-small cell lung cancer who had a partial response to radiotherapy plus ipilimumab. Some clones in this sample may be carry-over from other donors' samples. CDR3 amino acids: CASSLPTRSPDTQYF. The CDR3 DNA reads TGTGCCAGCAGCCTACCGACTAGATCCCCAGATACGCAGTATTTT.